Listed here is a single TCR beta chain. At least ten counts were recorded for this clonotype. The antigen it binds to is not known. There are no base qualities to consult, and no much larger clone falls within one base. The sample's time point label, in plain terms: technical triplicate 2. Unsorted PBMC libraries were generated from 2 million PBMCs stored in RNAlater at -80 °C until RNA extraction. Peripheral blood underwent Ficoll-Hypaque density gradient centrifugation to isolate PBMCs, which were then cryopreserved in liquid nitrogen. This entry is derived from a study of neurological immune-mediated disorders (dated by TCRdb to the late 2010s). For the study in its entirety: Peripheral blood TCR-beta repertoires from patients with HTLV-I-associated myelopathy (HAM/TSP), patients with multiple sclerosis, and healthy controls were compared in the study using UMI-based sequencing. Alongside PBMC samples, the set of approximately 100 TCR-beta libraries contained longitudinal samples, technical triplicates, and paired CD4+ and CD8+ T-cell subsets that had been sorted. Technical triplicate libraries were sequenced to precisely calculate the variability in frequency of each individual clone. Of the roughly 70 subjects in the cohort, around 15 were HAM/TSP patients, about 34 were multiple sclerosis patients, and 20 were healthy controls. Beyond this particular receptor, the publication reports: Across subjects, expanded clones never shared an identical CDR3 amino acid sequence, which suggests that the TCR-beta repertoires in every group were private. TCR clonal expansion was highest in HAM/TSP patients and lowest in MS patients, with MS patients falling below even healthy controls.

To synthesize cDNA, template-switch 5'RACE was performed with a primer carrying a 10-nucleotide random unique molecular identifier so that each TCR transcript was tagged. Over 180 million TCR-beta sequences, covering 15-18 subjects, were produced in each sequencing run. The RNeasy kit was used for extraction of total RNA. The KAPA Real-time Library Amplification kit was used to amplify TCR-beta VDJ regions with primers for the TCR constant region and the 5'RACE anchor. A first PCR added sample indexes and Illumina adaptors, and a second PCR then raised library yield. The roughly 650 bp TCR product was size-selected on a 2% E-gel SizeSelection system after Ampure bead purification. Before pooling, library quality was checked on a Bioanalyzer, concentration was measured with Qubit, and libraries were quantified with the Kapa Library Quantification kit. An Illumina HiSeq 2500 sequenced the libraries paired-end 2 x 150 bp. To increase sequence diversity, about 25-30% phiX was spiked into each library pool. For the original study's pipeline: Quality-filtered reads were processed with the UMI-based MiGEC pipeline, and over 90% of raw TCR sequences were removed by the MiGEC pipeline during error correction. IMGT germline references were used for alignment of VDJ genes, and clonotypes were defined by a unique CDR3 amino acid sequence together with V-J genes. VDJtools evaluated clonal expansion, Shannon diversity and CDR3 relatedness (CalcPairwiseDistances, ClusterSamples); CLCbio workbench built phylogenetic trees. Expanded clones were defined as having at least 8 unique UMIs, based on coefficient-of-variation modelling across technical triplicates. TCRdb ran its own pipeline on the public reads, namely fastp trimming at Q25 and MiXCR clone calling, and kept in-frame beta chains. Under each unique CDR3 protein, matching rows form one entry showing the most common genes and DNA. TCRdb assigned the V and J calls; the authors' analysis was not used. The sample has about 59,000 distinct CDR3 sequences on record, around 24% of them singletons. Roughly 4.6% of the sample lies in the top ten.

The clonotype was recovered from a man aged 55 to 70 with HTLV-1-associated myelopathy (HAM/TSP). Sequenced input: PBMCs.

The CDR3 protein: CASSRGGPSGKSLGEAFF. The base sequence is TGTGCCAGCAGCCGAGGGGGCCCGAGTGGGAAGTCGTTAGGTGAAGCTTTCTTT. The chain uses TRBV28 and TRBJ1-1; 7 junctional bases match TRBD1. Germline trimming: 6 bases from V, 7 bases from J; junction bases outside gene matches: 23. The germline V gene supplies CDR1 MDHEN and CDR2 SYDVKM. The CDR3 has 18 amino acids, counting the end cysteine and phenylalanine. Of all the DNA, just the CDR3 is kept, 54 bases in frame from base 1.